This T cell receptor (beta chain) was recorded in a study of response to subunit inactivated influenza vaccine. Study-wide findings and caveats: It was suggested by the authors that few new T cells are recruited by each seasonal influenza vaccination.

Between the trimmed V and J ends, which lost 2 bases and 1 base, there was a span of 5 bases. This CDR3 comprises 13 residues. The germline CDR1 and CDR2 sequences are MNHEY and SVGAGI. This clonotype occurred many times. Its antigen is unknown. TCRdb reprocessed the RT-PCR reads via MiXCR and lists one record per CDR3 protein. The profile shows hundreds of thousands of distinct CDR3 sequences, around 8% of them singletons. The sequences come from PBMCs from blood, collected 23 months after vaccination. This TCR was sampled from a man between 45 and 75 years old who received an inactivated influenza vaccine. This chain uses TRBV6-5 with TRBJ1-1; no definite D call. As DNA, the CDR3 is TGTGCCAGCAGTTACAGACAGAACACTGAAGCTTTCTTT. Its protein is CASSYRQNTEAFF.